This T cell receptor beta chain was sequenced during a study of T cell repertoires in cytomegalovirus infection. TCRdb ran MiXCR on the reads and lists one entry per CDR3 protein. The data contain some 230,000 distinct CDR3 sequences, 20% to 25% of them singletons. With 0 bases removed from V and 3 bases from J, the gap between germline ends came to 7 bases. Germline V lookup: CDR1 MGHDK, CDR2 SYGVNS. This CDR3 contains 14 residues. Sequencing was performed on CD8+ T cells from PBMCs. The sequence was collected from a human donor in good health (CMV status not recorded). Some clones in this sample may be carry-over from other donors' samples. This chain joins TRBV25-1 and TRBJ2-3, with unresolved D. CDR3 coding DNA: TGTGCCAGCAGTGAATATCGAACGACAGATACGCAGTATTTT. As protein: CASSEYRTTDTQYF. Drawing the rest from reference TRBV25-1 and TRBJ2-3, the complete variable domain is EADIYQTPRYLVIGTGKKITLECSQTMGHDKMYWYQQDPGMELHLIHYSYGVNSTEKGDLSSESTVSRIRTEHFPLTLESARPSHTSQYLCASSEYRTTDTQYFGPGTRLTVL.